These 25 T cell receptor beta chains were sequenced from one sample in a study of blood T cells in healthy people across ages (dated by TCRdb to between 2015 and 2016). To prepare the library, 5' RACE was applied. Sequencing instrument: Illumina HiSeq 2500. A second about 7 to 12 cycle PCR used a sample-barcoded 5' primer and a J-beta primer mix. The public reads were reprocessed in TCRdb via fastp at Q25 and MiXCR, keeping in-frame beta chains. Each entry merges the rows of one CDR3 protein and shows their most common DNA and genes. The sample profile shows 800,000 to 1,300,000 distinct CDR3 sequences; around 25% of them were found once. The ten top clones hold around 0.75% of the sample. This same sample was also taken into another study, of T cells of mothers and their children.

Material: blood. Receptors were obtained from a girl aged 2-10 years in good health.

This clonotype was picked up a small number of times. The chain uses TRBV29-1 and TRBJ1-1, with no clear D. From germline, CDR1 is SQVTM and CDR2 ANQGSEA. The CDR3 runs 14 residues. The V end was cut by 4 bases, the J end by 3 bases, with 15 bases between. The DNA for the CDR3 is TGCAGCGTTGTATCCCGTTTGTCTGACACTGAAGCTTTCTTT. Protein: CSVVSRLSDTEAFF.

The chain uses TRBV2 and TRBJ2-2; perhaps TRBD1 as D (7 bases). Deletions cut 7 bases from V and 6 bases from J, with 18 bases between. The CDR3 is 15 amino acids. Germline V CDR1 and CDR2: SNHLY, FYNNEI. Written as DNA, the CDR3 is TGTGCCAGCACCGGGAGACAGGGAAGCCCCGGGGAGCTGTTTTTT. Its translation: CASTGRQGSPGELFF.

This sequence joins TRBV13 and TRBJ1-5; D uncertain. The germline V and J ends were trimmed by 0 bases and 4 bases, with 7 bases remaining between them. Germline V CDR1 and CDR2: PRHDT, FYEKMQ (reference sequence). The CDR3 consists of 14 residues. CDR3 residues: CASSLGTKNQPQHF. CDR3 DNA: TGTGCCAGCAGCTTAGGGACAAAAAATCAGCCCCAGCATTTT.

The chain uses TRBV20-1 and TRBJ2-1, with 10 bases aligning to TRBD2. Germline V gene lookup returns CDR1 DFQATT and CDR2 SNEGSKA (reference sequence). Trimming at V came to 4 bases and at J to 4 bases, leaving 4 bases not matched to a gene. The CDR3 totals 14 residues. CDR3 in amino acids: CSATPSGSYNEQFF. The CDR3 DNA sequence: TGCAGTGCTACTCCTAGCGGGAGTTACAATGAGCAGTTCTTC.

The gene calls are TRBV6-1 and TRBJ2-2, with a possible D match to TRBD2 (5 bases). CDR3 length: 15 residues. Trimming took off 6 bases at V and 0 bases at J, with 11 bases between the two ends. Germline CDR1 MNHNS, CDR2 SASEGT. The CDR3 spells CASRRGLSNTGELFF. CDR3 sequence (DNA): TGTGCCAGCAGGAGAGGGCTCTCGAACACCGGGGAGCTGTTTTTT.

This clonotype was counted between two and nine times. This chain joins TRBV20-1 and TRBJ2-7, with 9 bases that match TRBD2. V was clipped by 4 bases and J by 0 bases; unmatched bases: 7. Germline V CDR1 and CDR2: DFQATT, SNEGSKA (reference sequence). CDR3 length: 15 amino acids. Here the CDR3 DNA reads TGCAGTGCTATAGAGCTAGCGGGAAGCTCCTACGAGCAGTACTTC. This sequence encodes CSAIELAGSSYEQYF.

Notes on this clonotype: Because it lacks the conserved phenylalanine or tryptophan at the end, this CDR3 is likely a read error. The V and J genes are TRBV7-9 and TRBJ1-1; the D gene is possibly TRBD1 (5 bases). This CDR3 has 17 residues. With 5 bases removed from V and 0 bases from J, the gap between germline ends came to 19 bases. Germline V gives CDR1 SEHNR, CDR2 FQNEAQ (reference sequence). CDR3 amino acids: CASSPTRGGRMNTEAFL. The CDR3 coding sequence is TGTGCCAGCAGCCCTACGCGGGGCGGACGCATGAACACTGAAGCTTTCCTT.

This clonotype showed up just once. The chain recombines TRBV20-1 with TRBJ2-3, with D possibly being TRBD2 (5 bases). V lost 5 bases to trimming and J lost 1 base, with 22 bases between them. Germline V gene lookup returns CDR1 DFQATT and CDR2 SNEGSKA (reference sequence). The CDR3 is 17 residues long. The CDR3: CSAVPGLQEAGTDTQYF. CDR3 in DNA: TGCAGTGCTGTCCCGGGTCTCCAGGAGGCTGGCACAGATACGCAGTATTTT.

This clonotype showed up many times. This chain uses TRBV28 with TRBJ1-5; 10 bases line up with TRBD1. The trim removed 6 bases at V and 3 bases at J, leaving 23 bases unmatched. The CDR3 is 21 residues long. From germline, CDR1 is MDHEN and CDR2 SYDVKM. The CDR3 sequence: CASSHLSTIFPGTGANQPQHF. In DNA, the CDR3 is TGTGCCAGCAGCCACCTGAGTACAATTTTTCCCGGGACAGGGGCCAATCAGCCCCAGCATTTT.

This clonotype has just a few counts. The chain joins TRBV6-2 or TRBV6-3 to TRBJ1-2; D call uncertain. Germline lookup yields CDR1 MNHEY and CDR2 SVGEGT. The CDR3 loop spans 16 amino acids. V gave up 0 bases and J gave up 8 bases, with 19 bases separating them. In DNA form, the CDR3 reads TGTGCCAGCAGTTACTCGAATGGACGGTCTGCTAGGGGCTACACCTTC. Encoded protein: CASSYSNGRSARGYTF.

The J gene is TRBJ1-1, the V gene TRBV3-1; a weak D match, TRBD1 (6 bases). CDR1 is LGHDT, CDR2 YNNKEL, per germline (reference sequence). This CDR3 has 17 amino acids. V shed 4 bases and J shed 2 bases, with 20 bases lying between them. The CDR3 bases are TGTGCCAGCAGCCCAGACGGGGTCTCCAGGGGAAACACTGAAGCTTTCTTT. This translates into CASSPDGVSRGNTEAFF.

The gene calls are TRBV12-3 or TRBV12-4 and TRBJ2-1; possible D gene TRBD2, 5 bases. There are 13 residues in the CDR3. Trimming shortened V by 3 bases and J by 7 bases, and 10 bases separated the two germline ends. This CDR3 is CASSFREWNEQFF. The CDR3 DNA sequence: TGTGCCAGCAGTTTTAGGGAGTGGAATGAGCAGTTCTTC.

V gene TRBV2 combines with J gene TRBJ2-5; D ambiguous. The closer fit of TRBJ2-7 to the DNA end suggests the J call may be wrong. The CDR3 is made up of 12 amino acids. Germline V CDR1 and CDR2: SNHLY, FYNNEI. CDR3: CASSDDSREQYF. DNA for the CDR3: TGTGCCAGCAGTGATGACTCTCGCGAGCAGTACTTC.

The chain couples TRBV7-2 to TRBJ1-2; D ambiguous. Germline lookup yields CDR1 SGHTA and CDR2 FQGNSA. The CDR3 covers 13 residues. Trimming stripped 5 bases from V and 8 bases from J, with 15 bases between. The CDR3 region has the DNA TGTGCCAGCAGCCCCGAGTCACAGACGGGCTACACCTTC. It encodes CASSPESQTGYTF. Based on the CDR3 plus reference TRBV7-2 and TRBJ1-2, the full variable domain is GAGVSQSPSNKVTEKGKDVELRCDPISGHTALYWYRQSLGQGLEFLIYFQGNSAPDKSGLPSDRFSAERTGGSVSTLTIQRTQQEDSAVYLCASSPESQTGYTFGSGTRLTVV.

The sample holds many counts of this clonotype. The rearrangement uses TRBV28 and TRBJ2-2, with 10 bases that match TRBD2. The trim removed 5 bases at V and 6 bases at J, leaving 6 bases unmatched. CDR1 MDHEN and CDR2 SYDVKM come from the germline V gene. The CDR3 is made up of 15 amino acids. The CDR3 here is CASSPVAGGPGELFF. The CDR3 nucleotides read TGTGCCAGCAGTCCAGTAGCGGGAGGTCCCGGGGAGCTGTTTTTT.

The chain couples TRBV19 to TRBJ2-1, with D tentatively TRBD1 or TRBD2 (6 bases each). This CDR3 comprises 16 residues. From germline, CDR1 is LNHDA and CDR2 SQIVND (reference sequence). Trimming shortened V by 0 bases and J by 0 bases, and 9 bases separated the two germline ends. CDR3 DNA sequence: TGTGCCAGTAGTATAGAGGGGGGCCTCTCCTACAATGAGCAGTTCTTC. Translated, it gives CASSIEGGLSYNEQFF.

This clonotype was seen a handful of times. The rearrangement joins TRBV20-1 to TRBJ1-5, with a tentative D call TRBD1 (5 bases). The germline CDR1 and CDR2 sequences are DFQATT and SNEGSKA (reference sequence). The CDR3 is 17 amino acids. V was cut by 3 bases and J by 0 bases, with 18 bases left in between. CDR3 sequence (DNA): TGCAGTGCTAGTATCAGGGAGGGGAGTTATAGCAATCAGCCCCAGCATTTT. It encodes CSASIREGSYSNQPQHF.

This clonotype was detected only a few times. The V gene is TRBV7-9, the J gene TRBJ1-1; D is undetermined. CDR1 is SEHNR and CDR2 is FQNEAQ in the germline V gene (reference sequence). The CDR3 has 14 residues. V was shortened by 1 base and J by 5 bases, with 11 bases between the two germline ends. The CDR3 DNA is TGTGCCAGCAGCTTAGTTGGGCGTAGTACTGAAGCTTTCTTT. Translating it yields CASSLVGRSTEAFF.

DNA for the CDR3: TGTGCCAGCAGTGGGTCAGGGGTCTACCACCAAGAGACCCAGTACTTC. It encodes CASSGSGVYHQETQYF. The chain joins TRBV28 to TRBJ2-5; the D gene is possibly TRBD1 (6 bases). Germline CDR1 and CDR2: MDHEN and SYDVKM. The length of the CDR3 is 16 residues. V was cut by 5 bases and J by 0 bases, with 16 bases left in between. The whole variable domain, filled in from reference TRBV28 and TRBJ2-5, reads DVKVTQSSRYLVKRTGEKVFLECVQDMDHENMFWYRQDPGLGLRLIYFSYDVKMKEKGDIPEGYSVSREKKERFSLILESASTNQTSMYLCASSGSGVYHQETQYFGPGTRLLVL.

The CDR3 DNA is TGTGCCAGCAGGTCCAAAGACGGTACCCAGTACTTC. This sequence encodes CASRSKDGTQYF. J is TRBJ2-5 and V is TRBV7-2, with no clear D. V lost 6 bases, J lost 8 bases, and 13 bases lay in between. Germline-derived CDR1 and CDR2 are SGHTA and FQGNSA. This CDR3 region has 12 residues. Full variable domain (rest looked up from reference TRBV7-2 and TRBJ2-5): GAGVSQSPSNKVTEKGKDVELRCDPISGHTALYWYRQSLGQGLEFLIYFQGNSAPDKSGLPSDRFSAERTGGSVSTLTIQRTQQEDSAVYLCASRSKDGTQYFGPGTRLLVL.

This chain connects TRBV3-1 to TRBJ2-5; no definite D call. V shed 5 bases and J shed 4 bases, with 17 bases lying between them. The CDR3 totals 15 residues. Per germline, CDR1 LGHDT and CDR2 YNNKEL (reference sequence). The CDR3 nucleotides read TGTGCCAGCAGCTCCTCCGGTGGGCCGAGAGAGACCCAGTACTTC. Amino acid sequence: CASSSSGGPRETQYF.

The rearrangement uses TRBV11-2 and TRBJ2-4, with 7 nucleotides matching TRBD1. J gave up 2 bases and V 4 bases, and 8 bases lay outside the gene matches. This CDR3 is built from 16 residues. From germline, CDR1 is SGHAT and CDR2 FQNNGV. As DNA, the CDR3 is TGTGCCAGCAGCTCCCGGGACAGCCCTTCCAAAAACATTCAGTACTTC. Amino acid sequence: CASSSRDSPSKNIQYF.

This clonotype has just a few counts. CDR3 DNA sequence: TGTGCCAGCAGCCAAGTGACAGGGTTACTTATCGGCGAGCAGTACTTC. Translating gives CASSQVTGLLIGEQYF. This chain joins TRBV7-6 and TRBJ2-7; 7 nucleotides match TRBD1. The CDR3 contains 16 residues. CDR1 and CDR2 from the germline V gene are SGHVS and FNYEAQ. Trimming at V came to 5 bases and at J to 6 bases, leaving 16 bases not matched to a gene.

The chain couples TRBV4-1 to TRBJ1-5; a possible D gene is TRBD1 (5 bases). The CDR3 sequence is 15 residues long. Germline CDR1 reads MGHRA; CDR2 reads YSYEKL. V lost 3 bases and J lost 6, with 15 bases in between. The CDR3: CASSQAGRLAQPQHF. CDR3 nucleotides: TGCGCCAGCAGCCAGGCAGGGAGGTTAGCTCAGCCCCAGCATTTT.

This chain joins TRBV7-8 and TRBJ1-2; unclear D gene. CDR3 length: 15 amino acids. Between the trimmed V and J ends, which lost 1 base and 7 bases, there was a span of 16 bases. Germline CDR1 SGHVS, CDR2 FQNEAQ. For the CDR3, the DNA is TGTGCCAGCAGCTTAGATCTCCGGCACCCCGGTGGCTACACCTTC. Translation gives CASSLDLRHPGGYTF.